This passage covers 20 T cell receptor beta chains from one sample sequenced in a study of blood T cell repertoires in COVID-19. The data were produced by immunoSEQ multiplex PCR, yet TCRdb's version contains in-frame clones alone and is incomplete. The table includes about 110,000 clones, 89% detected once. The material sequenced was peripheral blood. All receptors derive from a man aged 35 to 55 with active or convalescent COVID-19.

A single count supports this clone. V and J are TRBV6-5 and TRBJ1-6, with D uncertain. The CDR3 runs 14 residues. Trimming shortened V by 8 bases and J by 2 bases, and 10 bases separated the two germline ends. Per germline, CDR1 MNHEY and CDR2 SVGAGI. This chain's CDR3 is CASRVEPYNSPLHF. CDR3 coding DNA: TGTGCCAGCCGGGTTGAGCCCTATAATTCACCCCTCCACTTT.

This sequence joins TRBV25-1 and TRBJ2-6, with D possibly matching TRBD1 (5 bases). Germline V gene sequence: CDR1 MGHDK, CDR2 SYGVNS. The CDR3 is 13 residues long. The ends were cut back, 7 bases at V and 2 bases at J, with 6 bases in the middle. The chain's CDR3 is CASKGPGANVLTF. The CDR3 DNA reads TGTGCCAGCAAGGGGCCTGGGGCCAACGTCCTGACTTTC. Filled out from reference TRBV25-1 and TRBJ2-6, the complete variable domain reads EADIYQTPRYLVIGTGKKITLECSQTMGHDKMYWYQQDPGMELHLIHYSYGVNSTEKGDLSSESTVSRIRTEHFPLTLESARPSHTSQYLCASKGPGANVLTFGAGSRLTVL.

The chain is built from TRBV28 and TRBJ1-2, with D tentatively TRBD1 (5 bases). Per the germline V gene, CDR1 is MDHEN and CDR2 is SYDVKM. The germline V and J ends were trimmed by 6 bases and 2 bases, with 22 bases remaining between them. There are 17 residues in the CDR3. Written as DNA, the CDR3 is TGTGCCAGCAGGTTTATGGCTCGCCAGGGCATCAACTATGGCTACACCTTC. Residues: CASRFMARQGINYGYTF.

The CDR3 region has the DNA TGTGCCATCAGAGAGGGGGCCGTCTATGGCTACACCTTC. It codes for CAIREGAVYGYTF. V gene TRBV10-3 combines with J gene TRBJ1-2, with 7 bases matching TRBD1. Trimming cost V 6 bases and J 4 bases; bases outside gene matches: 5. The CDR3 covers 13 residues. Germline CDR1 and CDR2: ENHRY and SYGVKD.

V gene TRBV9 combines with J gene TRBJ1-1; D is undetermined. V was cut by 1 base and J by 2 bases, with 6 bases left in between. CDR1 and CDR2 from the germline V gene are SGDLS and YYNGEE. This CDR3 comprises 13 residues. In DNA form, the CDR3 reads TGTGCCAGCAGCGTACACTTCAACACTGAAGCTTTCTTT. This sequence encodes CASSVHFNTEAFF.

The chain recombines TRBV7-8 with TRBJ1-4; the D is unclear. This CDR3 has 11 residues. Trimming pared 5 bases from V and 5 bases from J, leaving 3 bases between. Germline V gives CDR1 SGHVS, CDR2 FQNEAQ. CDR3 sequence: CASSPNEKLFF. CDR3 bases: TGTGCCAGCAGCCCAAATGAAAAACTGTTTTTT.

This CDR3 reads CASSQESGQGRGYGYTF. The CDR3, as DNA: TGCGCCAGCAGCCAAGAGTCCGGACAGGGAAGGGGCTATGGCTACACCTTC. The V and J genes are TRBV4-3 and TRBJ1-2; 8 bases are a match to TRBD1. The trim removed 0 bases at V and 4 bases at J, leaving 10 bases unmatched. This CDR3 is built from 17 residues. CDR1 and CDR2 (germline): LGHNA, YSLEER.

The rearrangement joins TRBV7-3 to TRBJ2-7; TRBD2 matches 11 bases. The CDR3 loop spans 17 amino acids. V shed 5 bases and J 3 bases; nucleotides not matched to a gene: 12. Germline CDR1 reads SGHTA; CDR2 reads FQGTGA. The CDR3 bases are TGTGCCAGCAGCCTCGCCCCGTCAGGACTAGCGGGCTACGAGCAGTACTTC. Translated, it gives CASSLAPSGLAGYEQYF.

J is TRBJ1-5 and V is TRBV28; a weak D match, TRBD1 (5 bases). The CDR3 spans 13 residues. The germline CDR1 and CDR2 sequences are MDHEN and SYDVKM. Trimming removed 4 bases from V and 7 bases from J, with 11 bases in between. The CDR3 loop is CASSSEGRQPQHF. Here the CDR3 DNA reads TGTGCCAGCAGTTCTGAGGGGAGGCAGCCCCAGCATTTT.

This chain joins TRBV7-3 and TRBJ2-1, with D maybe TRBD2 (5 bases). V was shortened by 2 bases and J by 0 bases, with 11 bases between the two germline ends. CDR1 SGHTA and CDR2 FQGTGA come from the germline V gene. The CDR3 length is 16 residues. The CDR3 DNA follows: TGTGCCAGCAGCTTATCTGGACTCAACTCCTACAATGAGCAGTTCTTC. Its protein is CASSLSGLNSYNEQFF.

The gene calls are TRBV18 and TRBJ2-7; 9 bases agree with TRBD2. V lost 6 bases and J lost 9; bases outside the gene matches: 12. This CDR3 is 14 amino acids long. CDR1 and CDR2 (germline): KGHSH, LQKENI. The CDR3 sequence: CASSRLAGESVQYF. The CDR3 region has the DNA TGTGCCAGCTCCCGGTTAGCGGGAGAGTCGGTGCAGTACTTC.

The genes are TRBV18 and TRBJ1-1; D is perhaps TRBD1 (5 bases). Germline CDR1 reads KGHSH; CDR2 reads LQKENI. The V gene lost 4 bases and the J gene lost 5 bases, with 11 bases spanning the gap. This CDR3 comprises 13 residues. CDR3 sequence (DNA): TGTGCCAGCTCACGATTTCAGGGTACTGAAGCTTTCTTT. Amino acid sequence: CASSRFQGTEAFF.

The V gene is TRBV19, the J gene TRBJ1-4; 11 positions agree with TRBD1. The length of the CDR3 is 13 residues. Germline CDR1 reads LNHDA; CDR2 reads SQIVND (reference sequence). V lost 8 bases to trimming and J lost 8 bases; unmatched junction nucleotides: 4. The CDR3 reads CASAGTGGEKLFF. CDR3 coding DNA: TGTGCCAGTGCCGGGACAGGGGGAGAAAAACTGTTTTTT.

The V gene is TRBV11-3, the J gene TRBJ2-1; 10 positions agree with TRBD1. CDR1 SGHNT and CDR2 YENEEA come from the germline V gene. The CDR3 is made up of 18 amino acids. Trimming at V came to 1 base and at J to 4 bases, leaving 10 bases not matched to a gene. CDR3 DNA sequence: TGTGCCAGCAGCTTAGGCTCCTCCGGGACAGGGGCTTACAATGAGCAGTTCTTC. This codes for CASSLGSSGTGAYNEQFF.

This chain connects TRBV27 to TRBJ2-1; D might be TRBD1 (5 bases). The CDR3 is 15 residues long. The V end was cut by 0 bases, the J end by 7 bases, with 13 bases between. The germline gives CDR1 MNHEY, CDR2 SMNVEV (reference sequence). CDR3 protein: CASSLSSGLGNEQFF. CDR3 DNA sequence: TGTGCCAGCAGTTTATCCTCAGGGTTGGGTAATGAGCAGTTCTTC.

CDR3 coding DNA: TGCGCCAGCAGCCTCCAAACAGGGTCGGGCACTGAAGCTTTCTTT. Translated, it gives CASSLQTGSGTEAFF. J is TRBJ1-1 and V is TRBV5-1; tentative D call: TRBD1 (6 bases). V was cut by 4 bases and J by 4 bases, with 17 bases left in between. The CDR3 extends over 15 amino acids. CDR1 and CDR2 (germline): SGHRS, YFSETQ.

The V and J genes are TRBV18 and TRBJ2-5; D is perhaps TRBD1 (6 bases). This CDR3 comprises 14 residues. Germline-derived CDR1 and CDR2 are KGHSH and LQKENI. Between the trimmed V and J ends, which lost 3 bases and 2 bases, there was a span of 10 bases. The CDR3 reads CASSPGHLQETQYF. In nucleotides, the CDR3 is TGTGCCAGCTCACCGGGACACCTGCAAGAGACCCAGTACTTC.

This clone came up once. The chain links TRBV27 to TRBJ1-5; TRBD1 agrees at 8 bases. Germline assignment: CDR1 MNHEY and CDR2 SMNVEV (reference sequence). Unmatched junction bases numbered 5, after V lost 3 bases and J lost 7 bases. This CDR3 has 14 amino acids. CDR3 DNA: TGTGCCAGCAGTTTTGGACAGGGTAAGCAGCCCCAGCATTTT. Translating it yields CASSFGQGKQPQHF.

The rearrangement uses TRBV5-1 and TRBJ2-2; TRBD2 might be the D (6 bases). This CDR3 region has 16 residues. CDR1 is SGHRS and CDR2 is YFSETQ in the germline V gene. V lost 0 bases and J 7 bases, leaving 16 bases between the germline ends. This CDR3 reads CASSLVLGRYGGELFF. CDR3 DNA: TGCGCCAGCAGCTTGGTACTAGGGAGGTATGGCGGGGAGCTGTTTTTT.

The chain recombines TRBV5-1 with TRBJ2-7, with 7 bases lining up with TRBD2. The germline V gene encodes CDR1 SGHRS and CDR2 YFSETQ. The CDR3 consists of 15 residues. After removal of 2 bases from V and 0 bases from J, the junction contained 5 bases not matched to a gene. The CDR3 nucleotides read TGCGCCAGCAGCTTAAGCGGGACTGCCTCCTACGAGCAGTACTTC. It specifies CASSLSGTASYEQYF.